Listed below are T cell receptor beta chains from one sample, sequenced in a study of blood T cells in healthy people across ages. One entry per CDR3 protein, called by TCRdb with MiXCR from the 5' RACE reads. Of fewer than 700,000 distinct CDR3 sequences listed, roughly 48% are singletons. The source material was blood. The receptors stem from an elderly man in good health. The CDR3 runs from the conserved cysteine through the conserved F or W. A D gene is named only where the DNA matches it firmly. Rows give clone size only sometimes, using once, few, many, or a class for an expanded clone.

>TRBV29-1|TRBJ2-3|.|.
TGCAGCGTTGAAGGGTATAGGGCACACACAGATACGCAGTATTTT
CSVEGYRAHTDTQYF
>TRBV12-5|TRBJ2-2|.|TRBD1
TGTGCTAGTGGCACAGGGGCTGGGGAGCTGTTTTTT
CASGTGAGELFF
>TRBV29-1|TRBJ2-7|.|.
TGCAGCGTGACCTGGGGGGACAGACCCTACGAGCAGTACTTC
CSVTWGDRPYEQYF
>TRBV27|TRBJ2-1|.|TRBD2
TGTGCCAGCACCTACGGACTAGCGGGAGTCGATGAGCAGTTCTTC
CASTYGLAGVDEQFF
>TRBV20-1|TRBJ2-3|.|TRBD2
TGCAGTGCTCCCGGGACTAGCCACACAGATACGCAGTATTTT
CSAPGTSHTDTQYF
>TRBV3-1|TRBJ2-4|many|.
TGTGCCAGCAGCCAAGATACCGGGACAATAGCCAAAAACATTCAGTACTTC
CASSQDTGTIAKNIQYF
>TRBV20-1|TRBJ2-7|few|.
TGCAGTGCCCTGGACCGTTCTGGATACGAGCAGTACTTC
CSALDRSGYEQYF
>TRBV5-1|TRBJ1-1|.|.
TGCGCCAGCAGCCCTGGGCAGGACTACACTGAAGCTTTCTTT
CASSPGQDYTEAFF
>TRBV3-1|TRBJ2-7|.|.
TGTGCCAGCAGTGACACCTTTCGGGGGGCCCTAGATGGTTACAAGCAGTACTTC
CASSDTFRGALDGYKQYF
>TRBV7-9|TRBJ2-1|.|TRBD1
TGTGCCAGCAGCTGGGGACAGGGGGCAAACCCCCTGGTGAATGAGCAGTTCTTC
CASSWGQGANPLVNEQFF
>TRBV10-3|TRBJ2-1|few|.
TGTGCCATCACCTACAGGGCCCTAAGCTCCTACAATGAGCAGTTCTTC
CAITYRALSSYNEQFF
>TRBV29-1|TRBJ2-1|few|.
TGCAGCGTTGTTACGGGCTCCGAGCAGTTCTTC
CSVVTGSEQFF
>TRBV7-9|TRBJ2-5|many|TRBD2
TGTGCCAGCAGCTTCGAACTAGCGGACCAAGAGACCCAGTACTTC
CASSFELADQETQYF
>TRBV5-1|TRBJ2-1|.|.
TGCGCCAGCACCCAAGGGGGGAGCTCCCACAATGAGCAGTTCTTC
CASTQGGSSHNEQFF
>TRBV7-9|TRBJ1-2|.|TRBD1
TGTGCCAGCAGCTTATGGGACAGGGACAAATCTGGCTACACCTTC
CASSLWDRDKSGYTF
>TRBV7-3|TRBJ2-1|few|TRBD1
TGTGCCAGCAGCTTGGGCAGGGGGATGTACAATGAGCAGTTCTTC
CASSLGRGMYNEQFF
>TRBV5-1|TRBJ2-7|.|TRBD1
TGCGCCAGCAGCTCCCTTGGACAGGGTCCCTCCGAGCAGTACTTC
CASSSLGQGPSEQYF
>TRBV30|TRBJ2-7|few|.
TGTGCCTGGAGTGTGGGCCACTACGAGCAGTACTTC
CAWSVGHYEQYF
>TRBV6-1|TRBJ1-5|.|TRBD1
TGTGCCAGCAGTGAGGGGACAGGGAAATTCCCCCAGCATTTT
CASSEGTGKFPQHF
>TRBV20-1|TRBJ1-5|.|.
TGCAGTGCTAGAGATTCCGCGATTAGCAATCAGCCCCAGCATTTT
CSARDSAISNQPQHF
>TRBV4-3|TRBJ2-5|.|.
TGCGCCAGCAGCCAAGCGTCCAGGGGTGGGGAGACCCAGTACTTC
CASSQASRGGETQYF
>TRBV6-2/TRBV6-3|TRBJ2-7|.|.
TGTGCCAGCAGTTACTATGGCGGAACAAGCTCCTACGAGCAGTACTTC
CASSYYGGTSSYEQYF
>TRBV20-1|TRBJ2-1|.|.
TGCAGTGCTATTGCGGCTAGCATTTACAATGAGCAGTTCTTC
CSAIAASIYNEQFF
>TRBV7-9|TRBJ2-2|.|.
TGTGCCAGCAGCTTAGCCCTAGGGAACACCGGGGAGCTGTTTTTT
CASSLALGNTGELFF
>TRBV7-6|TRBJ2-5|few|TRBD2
TGTGCCAGCAGCCCGGGACTAGCGGGGGGGAGAGAGACCCAGTACTTC
CASSPGLAGGRETQYF
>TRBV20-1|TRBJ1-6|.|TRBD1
TGCAGTGCTCGCCGGGACAGGGGTTATTCACCCCTCCACTTT
CSARRDRGYSPLHF
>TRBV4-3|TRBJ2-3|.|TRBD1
TGCGCCAGCAGCCAATCAGGGACAGGGACAGATACGCAGTATTTT
CASSQSGTGTDTQYF
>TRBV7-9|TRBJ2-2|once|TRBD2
TGTGCCAGCAGCCGAGGACTAGCGGGATATCTCACCGGGGAGCTGTTTTTT
CASSRGLAGYLTGELFF
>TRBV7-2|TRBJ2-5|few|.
TGTGCCAGCAGCTCCGCGAATTCGGTGGAGACCCAGTACTTC
CASSSANSVETQYF
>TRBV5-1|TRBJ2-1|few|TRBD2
TGCGCCAGCAGCTTCATCCTAGCGGGTGATGGGGATGAGCAGTTCTTC
CASSFILAGDGDEQFF
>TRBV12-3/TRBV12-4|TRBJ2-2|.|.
TGTGCCAGCAGCCACAGTTCTCGGTGGGAGCTGTTTTTT
CASSHSSRWELFF
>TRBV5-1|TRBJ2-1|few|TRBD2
TGCGCCAGCAGCCTCACTAGCGGCTTCTACAATGAGCAGTTCTTC
CASSLTSGFYNEQFF
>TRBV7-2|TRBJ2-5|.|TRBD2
TGTGCCAGCAGCTTTACTAGCGGGCCCCAAGAGACCCAGTACTTC
CASSFTSGPQETQYF
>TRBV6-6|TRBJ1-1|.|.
TGTGCCAGTATCCCTCCGGGACGGGTAAACACTGAAGCTTTCTTT
CASIPPGRVNTEAFF
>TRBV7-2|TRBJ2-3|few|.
TGTGCCAGCAGCTCCTCCGGGACCCCCCTTAGCACAGATACGCAGTATTTT
CASSSSGTPLSTDTQYF
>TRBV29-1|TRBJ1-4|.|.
TGCAGCGTCCTGAATGAAAAACTGTTTTTT
CSVLNEKLFF
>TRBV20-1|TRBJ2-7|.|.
TGCAGCCCGGCGCAGGGATCGTACGAGCAGTACTTC
CSPAQGSYEQYF
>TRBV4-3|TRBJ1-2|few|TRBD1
TGCGCCAGCAGCCGAGCCGCCGGGACAGGTCCCTTTTATGGCTACACCTTC
CASSRAAGTGPFYGYTF
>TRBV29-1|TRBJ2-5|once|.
TGCAGCGTTGGGTCCGCTCAGCCCACTACCTACAATGAGCAGTACTTC
CSVGSAQPTTYNEQYF
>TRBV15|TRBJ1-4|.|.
TGTGCCACCGGAACGGACCTAGGTGGTGAAAAACTGTTTTTT
CATGTDLGGEKLFF
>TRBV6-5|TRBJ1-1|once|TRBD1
TGTGCCAGCAGTTACACAGGGGGCGCGGGAACTTTCTTT
CASSYTGGAGTFF
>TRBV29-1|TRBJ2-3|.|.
TGCAGCGTTGGGGCAAATACGCAGTATTTT
CSVGANTQYF
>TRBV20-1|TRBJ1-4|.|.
TGCAGTGCTAGTGTCCTAAACGAAAAACTGTTTTTT
CSASVLNEKLFF
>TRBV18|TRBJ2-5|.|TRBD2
TGTGCCAGCTCACCAGAGATTCCGGGACTAACGTCCCAAGAGACCCAGTACTTC
CASSPEIPGLTSQETQYF
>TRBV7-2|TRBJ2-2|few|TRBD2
TGTGCCAGCAGCCTAGCGGAAAGGAACACCGGGGAGCTGTTTTTT
CASSLAERNTGELFF
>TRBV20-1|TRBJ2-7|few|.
TGCAGTGTCAGCCTGGCCTACGAGCAGTACTTC
CSVSLAYEQYF
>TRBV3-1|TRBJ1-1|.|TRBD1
TGTGCCAGCAGCCCCGGGACAGGGGATACTGAAGCTTTCTTT
CASSPGTGDTEAFF